Following are 22 T cell receptor beta chains from one sample sequenced in a study of CD8+ T cells in alopecia areata. As to treatment: oral pan-JAK inhibitor, 5-10 mg twice daily. Isolated RNA was reverse transcribed into cDNA used as the sequencing template. Profiling relied on immunoSEQ multiplex PCR, and the TCRdb table lists in-frame clones only, not all of them. The data contain roughly 120,000 clones, roughly 63% of them singletons. Source: CD8+ T cells sorted from blood, taken at week 4, from a patient treated with tofacitinib. The receptor source for this set is a human donor with alopecia areata.

This clone has more than one count but fewer than ten. V is TRBV29-1 and J is TRBJ1-2, with 7 bases matching TRBD1. The CDR3 is 12 amino acids. Looked up from germline, CDR1 is SQVTM and CDR2 is ANQGSEA. V trimming: 8 bases; J trimming: 4 bases; junction bases outside the gene matches: 7. In DNA, the CDR3 is TGCAGCTCGGACAGGTCGGCCTATGGCTACACCTTC. Its translation is CSSDRSAYGYTF.

The sample holds a few counts of this clone. In DNA form, the CDR3 reads TGTGCCAGCAGCCCAGGGGTACTCTACGAGCAGTACTTC. This codes for CASSPGVLYEQYF. The gene calls are TRBV27 and TRBJ2-7, with TRBD1 as a possible D gene (6 bases). Germline V gene data show CDR1 as MNHEY and CDR2 as SMNVEV (reference sequence). Trimming removed 6 bases at V and 3 bases at J, with 12 bases between. The CDR3 loop spans 13 amino acids.

This CDR3 is CASSQGVGVHTEAFF. The CDR3, as DNA: TGCGCCAGCAGCCAAGGGGTCGGGGTCCACACTGAAGCTTTCTTT. This chain connects TRBV4-1 to TRBJ1-1; D unclear. CDR1 and CDR2 from the germline V gene are MGHRA and YSYEKL. The CDR3 loop spans 15 amino acids. The V and J ends lost 1 base and 3 bases respectively, with 12 bases between them.

This clone was seen many times. The chain has TRBV21-1 and TRBJ2-7. TRBV21-1 is recorded as a pseudogene. The CDR3 loop spans 12 amino acids. CDR3 in DNA: TGTGCCAGCAGCCCCCGACGTATAGAGCAGTACTTC. Amino acid sequence: CASSPRRIEQYF.

This clone has ten or more counts. V and J are TRBV7-6 and TRBJ2-1; a possible D gene is TRBD1 (6 bases). The germline V gene encodes CDR1 SGHVS and CDR2 FNYEAQ. The CDR3 runs to 14 residues. V was pared by 4 bases and J by 8 bases, with 15 bases between. CDR3 residues: CASSSAGGSDEQFF. The CDR3 DNA follows: TGTGCCAGCAGCTCCGCTGGGGGCTCGGATGAGCAGTTCTTC.

This clone appeared a few times. The chain recombines TRBV7-6 with TRBJ2-1, with 9 bases matching TRBD1. Trimming took 6 bases from V and 7 from J; bases not matched to a gene: 10. From germline, CDR1 is SGHVS and CDR2 FNYEAQ. This CDR3 has 15 amino acids. CDR3 region: CASSSNRGRPNEQFF. The CDR3 DNA is TGTGCCAGCAGTTCGAACAGGGGGCGCCCGAATGAGCAGTTCTTC.

CDR3: CASSLLEYNSPLHF. CDR3 in DNA: TGTGCCAGCAGTTTATTAGAATATAATTCACCCCTCCACTTT. This chain connects TRBV27 to TRBJ1-6; D not certain. V was shortened by 1 base and J by 4 bases, with 5 bases between the two germline ends. The CDR3 sequence is 14 residues long. The V gene's germline CDR1 is MNHEY and CDR2 SMNVEV (reference sequence).

The chain employs TRBV30 and TRBJ2-7, with 7 bases fitting TRBD1. Per the germline V gene, CDR1 is GTSNPN and CDR2 is SVGIG (reference sequence). V was pared by 2 bases and J by 5 bases, with 6 bases of the junction left unmatched. This CDR3 contains 13 residues. CDR3 amino acids: CAWSMDQGDEQYF. The CDR3 DNA reads TGTGCCTGGAGTATGGACCAGGGGGACGAGCAGTACTTC.

This clone was picked up one time. The chain joins TRBV4-1 to TRBJ2-7, with D perhaps TRBD1 (5 bases). Germline CDR1 and CDR2: MGHRA and YSYEKL. V lost 4 bases, J lost 2 bases, and 15 bases lay in between. The CDR3 has 15 amino acids. The CDR3 region is CASSRDSGGTYEQYF. CDR3 in DNA: TGCGCCAGCAGCCGAGACAGTGGCGGAACCTACGAGCAGTACTTC.

This clone has more than one count but fewer than ten. For the CDR3, the DNA is TGTGCCAGCACCACCGGCGCCGGGACAGCTCTATACGAGCAGTACTTC. Translating gives CASTTGAGTALYEQYF. The chain couples TRBV28 to TRBJ2-7; 7 positions match TRBD1. This CDR3 has 16 residues. CDR1 is MDHEN, CDR2 SYDVKM, per germline. V was pared by 7 bases and J by 4 bases, with 16 bases of the junction left unmatched.

This clone occurred a few times. The genes are TRBV5-1 and TRBJ2-4; no clear D. Germline CDR1 is SGHRS and CDR2 is YFSETQ. This CDR3 is built from 13 residues. The germline V and J ends were trimmed by 4 bases and 3 bases, with 8 bases remaining between them. The CDR3 loop is CASSDFLKNIQYF. The CDR3 region has the DNA TGCGCCAGCAGCGACTTCCTCAAAAACATTCAGTACTTC. Full variable domain (outside the CDR3, taken from reference TRBV5-1 and TRBJ2-4): KAGVTQTPRYLIKTRGQQVTLSCSPISGHRSVSWYQQTPGQGLQFLFEYFSETQRNKGNFPGRFSGRQFSNSRSEMNVSTLELGDSALYLCASSDFLKNIQYFGAGTRLSVL.

The chain carries TRBV12-5 and TRBJ2-1; 10 nucleotides agree with TRBD2. Germline lookup yields CDR1 LGHNT and CDR2 FRNRAP. The V gene end was trimmed by 6 bases and the J gene end by 8 bases; junction bases not matched to a gene: 10. This CDR3 contains 15 residues. The CDR3 loop reads CASGLLAGGVDEQFF. CDR3 bases: TGTGCTAGTGGGTTATTAGCGGGGGGAGTGGATGAGCAGTTCTTC. Together with reference TRBV12-5 and TRBJ2-1, the CDR3 gives the full variable domain: DARVTQTPRHKVTEMGQEVTMRCQPILGHNTVFWYRQTMMQGLELLAYFRNRAPLDDSGMPKDRFSAEMPDATLATLKIQPSEPRDSAVYFCASGLLAGGVDEQFFGPGTRLTVL.

This clone was observed a handful of times. The chain is built from TRBV9 and TRBJ2-1; the D call may be TRBD1 or TRBD2 (6 bases each). V was shortened by 0 bases and J by 2 bases, with 12 bases between the two germline ends. Germline V lookup: CDR1 SGDLS, CDR2 YYNGEE. The CDR3 covers 16 residues. DNA for the CDR3: TGTGCCAGCAGCGTAGAGGGGGAGGTGGCCTACAATGAGCAGTTCTTC. Its translation is CASSVEGEVAYNEQFF.

V is TRBV7-9 and J is TRBJ2-7, with D unresolved. Trimming pared 4 bases from V and 8 bases from J, leaving 18 bases between. The CDR3 is made up of 14 amino acids. CDR1 and CDR2 from the germline V gene are SEHNR and FQNEAQ (reference sequence). CDR3 sequence reads: CASSSLSNSIKQYF. The CDR3 region has the DNA TGTGCCAGCAGCTCCCTAAGCAATAGCATCAAGCAGTACTTC. The complete variable domain, with remaining parts taken from reference TRBV7-9 and TRBJ2-7, reads DTGVSQNPRHKITKRGQNVTFRCDPISEHNRLYWYRQTLGQGPEFLTYFQNEAQLEKSRLLSDRFSAERPKGSFSTLEIQRTEQGDSAMYLCASSSLSNSIKQYFGPGTRLTVT.

This clone was seen a handful of times. The chain has TRBV30 and TRBJ1-5; 9 bases map to TRBD1. The CDR3 consists of 13 residues. Germline CDR1 GTSNPN, CDR2 SVGIG (reference sequence). V lost 3 bases, J lost 7 bases, and 4 bases stayed unmatched. CDR3 in amino acids: CAWRGQGRQPQHF. The CDR3 DNA follows: TGTGCCTGGAGGGGACAGGGCAGGCAGCCCCAGCATTTT. Full variable domain (missing parts from reference TRBV30 and TRBJ1-5): SQTIHQWPATLVQPVGSPLSLECTVEGTSNPNLYWYRQAAGRGLQLLFYSVGIGQISSEVPQNLSASRPQDRQFILSSKKLLLSDSGFYLCAWRGQGRQPQHFGDGTRLSIL.

The chain recombines TRBV4-1 with TRBJ2-5; 9 nucleotides agree with TRBD2. Germline V lookup: CDR1 MGHRA, CDR2 YSYEKL. The CDR3 loop spans 15 amino acids. The junction had 2 bases not matched to a gene; V was cut back by 3 bases and J by 0 bases. For the CDR3, the DNA is TGCGCCAGCAGCCAGCGGGGGGGGGACCAAGAGACCCAGTACTTC. Translation gives CASSQRGGDQETQYF.

This clone was seen a few times. The chain carries TRBV13 and TRBJ2-5; 7 bases map to TRBD2. Germline trimming cut 3 bases from V and 3 bases from J; bases unmatched to any gene: 10. The CDR3 length is 16 residues. Germline V CDR1 and CDR2: PRHDT, FYEKMQ (reference sequence). The CDR3 DNA reads as TGTGCCAGCAGCTTCGGGGGGAGGCAGGGCGAAGAGACCCAGTACTTC. Translated, it gives CASSFGGRQGEETQYF.

This chain joins TRBV7-2 and TRBJ2-3, with D perhaps TRBD2 (6 bases). The V gene's germline CDR1 is SGHTA and CDR2 FQGNSA. The CDR3 length is 14 residues. Trimming cost V 1 base and J 5 bases, with 10 bases left between them. The CDR3 sequence: CASSLVGGEDTQYF. The CDR3 coding sequence is TGTGCCAGCAGCTTAGTGGGCGGGGAAGATACGCAGTATTTT.

The chain is built from TRBV10-3 and TRBJ2-1; 7 bases align to TRBD1. Germline assignment: CDR1 ENHRY and CDR2 SYGVKD. The CDR3 contains 13 residues. With 7 bases clipped from V and 9 bases from J, the junction kept 9 bases outside the gene matches. The CDR3 sequence is CAIKDVQGPEQFF. The CDR3, as DNA: TGTGCCATCAAGGACGTACAGGGGCCTGAGCAGTTCTTC.

V gene TRBV27 combines with J gene TRBJ2-2; possible D gene TRBD2, 5 bases. CDR3 length equals 17 residues. Trimming cost V 5 bases and J 4 bases, with 20 bases left between them. Germline lookup yields CDR1 MNHEY and CDR2 SMNVEV (reference sequence). The CDR3 DNA reads as TGTGCCAGCAGTCCATCCCCCCCAGCGGCGCCCACCGGGGAGCTGTTTTTT. Translating gives CASSPSPPAAPTGELFF.

As regards this clone: One end of the junction is discordant with germline, which a read error may explain. The CDR3 DNA reads as TGCAGCGTAGAAGACAGTACCTACGAGCAGTACTTC. Residues: CSVEDSTYEQYF. The chain is built from TRBV29-1 and TRBJ2-7, with a weak D call TRBD1 (5 bases). Germline values: CDR1 SQVTM, CDR2 ANQGSEA. The CDR3 has 12 residues.

The J gene is TRBJ2-5, the V gene TRBV19; D unclear. Germline-derived CDR1 and CDR2 are LNHDA and SQIVND (reference sequence). The CDR3 sequence is 13 residues long. Trimming left V 7 bases short and J 0 bases short, with 9 bases between. CDR3 DNA sequence: TGTGCCAGTACCGGACGGAACCAAGAGACCCAGTACTTC. This codes for CASTGRNQETQYF.